The 29 T cell receptor beta chains listed next were all sequenced from one sample in a study of CD8+ T cells in alopecia areata. Reverse transcribed after extraction, RNA yielded cDNA as the sequencing template. Assay: immunoSEQ multiplex PCR; the TCRdb copy retains only in-frame clones and omits some. The repertoire has 90,000 to 130,000 clones, none seen only once; the ten largest take around 19%. The sample consisted of lesional skin. These receptors all come from a C3H/HeJ mouse with alopecia areata. This strain has MHC haplotype H2-k.

Note on this clone: Mouse gene names and germline throughout. Read data end 4 residues before the CDR3 end; the end is taken from the germline J gene. The rearrangement links TRBV5 to TRBJ1-1; 12 positions agree with TRBD1. This CDR3 region has 15 residues. The junction had 4 bases not matched to a gene; V was cut back by 4 bases and J by 4 bases. The germline CDR1 and CDR2 sequences are LGHNA and YNLKQL (reference sequence). CDR3 region: CASSPGTGGGTEVFF. The covered CDR3 bases are TGTGCCAGCAGCCCCGGGACAGGGGGCGGCACA.

With regard to this clone: These gene names are mouse names. The sequenced fragment ends 4 residues before the CDR3 boundary, so the rest is inferred from the germline J gene. The chain combines TRBV29 with TRBJ2-1; 7 positions agree with TRBD1. The trim removed 3 bases at V and 1 base at J, leaving 0 bases unmatched. The CDR3 runs to 14 residues. Germline loops: CDR1 MSHET, CDR2 SYDVDS. The sequenced CDR3 bases are TGTGCTAGCAGTTTGACAGGGAACTATGCT. Its protein product is CASSLTGNYA. The full CDR3 protein reads CASSLTGNYAEQFF.

This clone was seen only a few times. Gene names follow the mouse nomenclature. The read falls 4 residues short of the CDR3 end, and the missing part is taken from the germline J gene. V usage is TRBV13-3 and J usage is TRBJ1-2; no clear D. Looked up from germline, CDR1 is NNHDY and CDR2 is SYVADS. The CDR3 spans 13 residues. Trimming removed 3 bases at V and 2 bases at J, with 8 bases between. Here the CDR3 reads CASSVGYNSDYTF. Incomplete CDR3 DNA: TGTGCCAGCAGTGTAGGGTATAACTCC.

This clone was observed a few times. Gene names are the mouse ones. The sequenced fragment ends 4 residues before the CDR3 boundary, so the rest is inferred from the germline J gene. The chain carries TRBV13-1 and TRBJ2-3; tentatively, D is TRBD2 (7 bases). V shed 1 base and J shed 2 bases, with 14 bases lying between them. This CDR3 region has 16 residues. CDR1 is NSHNY and CDR2 is SYGAGN in the germline V gene. The sequenced CDR3 bases are TGTGCCAGCAGTGATTTTCTGGGGGCCTTTGCAGAA. It translates to CASSDFLGAFAE. The whole CDR3 protein is CASSDFLGAFAETLYF.

The table lists this clone with many counts. The gene names here belong to mouse. The read ends 4 residues early relative to the CDR3; the germline J gene fills the gap. This rearrangement joins TRBV13-3 to TRBJ2-5, with a possible D match to TRBD1 (6 bases). V lost 4 bases and J lost 3, with 15 bases in between. There are 15 residues in the CDR3. CDR1 NNHDY and CDR2 SYVADS come from the germline V gene. The CDR3 sequence: CASSLQGRRQDTQYF. CDR3 bases read: TGTGCCAGCAGTCTACAGGGAAGGAGGCAAGAC.

In this sample, this clone turned up a few times. Gene and germline names: mouse. CDR3 sequence: CASGDINWGNYAEQFF. The covered CDR3 bases are TGTGCCAGCGGTGATATAAACTGGGGGAACTATGCT. This rearrangement joins TRBV13-2 to TRBJ2-1, with TRBD2 matching over 8 bases. The sequenced fragment ends 4 residues before the CDR3 boundary, so the rest is inferred from the germline J gene. Trimming cost V 1 base and J 1 base; bases outside gene matches: 4. The CDR3 runs to 16 residues. Germline V CDR1 and CDR2: NNHNN, SYGAGS (reference sequence).

A few counts support this clone. The protein here is the DNA translation, as the TCRdb protein differs from it at residue 11. Gene and germline names: mouse. The CDR3 end lies 3 residues beyond the end of the read and is filled in from the germline J gene. J is TRBJ1-3 and V is TRBV13-3; 7 nucleotides align to TRBD1. Trimming removed 4 bases from V and 2 bases from J; junction bases left unmatched: 3. The germline CDR1 and CDR2 sequences are NNHDY and SYVADS. The CDR3 consists of 14 residues. The sequenced CDR3 bases are TGTGCCAGCAGTACAGGGGAGGCTGGAAATACG. It translates to CASSTGEAGNT. The CDR3 as a whole reads CASSTGEAGNTLYF.

On this clone: Genes here carry mouse names. The read comes to an end 4 residues before the CDR3 does, leaving the germline J gene to fill in the end. The gene calls are TRBV5 and TRBJ2-1; 9 nucleotides align to TRBD2. CDR1 and CDR2 (germline): LGHNA, YNLKQL (reference sequence). This CDR3 is 18 amino acids long. The junction had 9 bases not matched to a gene; V was cut back by 0 bases and J by 3 bases. CDR3 sequence reads: CASSQDLGLGDLYAEQFF. The CDR3 DNA, read in part, is TGTGCCAGCAGCCAAGATCTGGGACTGGGTGATCTCTATGCT.

In the case of this clone: The genes and germline here are from mouse. The read gets to within 4 residues of the CDR3 end, and the germline J gene fills in the rest. The chain joins TRBV31 to TRBJ2-7; the D is unclear. V lost 5 bases, J lost 3 bases, and 5 bases lay in between. The CDR3 spans 10 residues. Germline V gene lookup returns CDR1 GKSSPN and CDR2 SITVG. CDR3 bases read: TGTGCCTGGGACAACTAT. It codes for CAWDNY. The CDR3, in full, reads CAWDNYEQYF.

This clone showed up just a few times. The genes are named according to mouse. The read gets to within 4 residues of the CDR3 end, and the germline J gene fills in the rest. The gene calls are TRBV13-1 and TRBJ2-7; tentatively, D is TRBD1 (5 bases). This CDR3 is built from 13 residues. Trimming stripped 1 base from V and 3 bases from J, with 8 bases between. CDR1 is NSHNY, CDR2 SYGAGN, per germline. CDR3 sequence reads: CASSDQGLYEQYF. The sequenced part of the CDR3 DNA is TGTGCCAGCAGTGATCAGGGTCTCTAT.

This clone was seen repeatedly, ten times or more. The gene names given are mouse names. The read finishes 4 residues shy of the CDR3 end, and the germline J gene is used to complete it. V is TRBV13-3 and J is TRBJ1-2, with D uncertain. Germline V gene data show CDR1 as NNHDY and CDR2 as SYVADS. The CDR3 length is 12 residues. The CDR3 bases that were read are TGTGCCAGCAGTGACTGGCAAAGC. This gives the protein CASSDWQS. The whole CDR3 region reads CASSDWQSDYTF.

About this clone: Germline and genes here are mouse. The read stops 4 residues short of the end of the CDR3; the missing end is completed from the germline J gene. The chain joins TRBV19 to TRBJ2-7; TRBD2 matches 11 bases. Germline trimming cut 7 bases from V and 0 bases from J; bases unmatched to any gene: 6. This CDR3 has 15 residues. The V gene's germline CDR1 is FNHDT and CDR2 SITEND (reference sequence). The CDR3 sequence is CASGDWGPSSYEQYF. The sequenced CDR3 bases are TGTGCCAGCGGGGACTGGGGGCCCAGCTCCTAT.

As concerns this clone: Gene names follow the mouse nomenclature. The CDR3 end falls 4 residues outside the read, so it is completed with the germline J gene. J is TRBJ2-2 and V is TRBV13-3, with 7 positions matching TRBD1. V lost 6 bases to trimming and J lost 2 bases; unmatched junction nucleotides: 7. The CDR3 consists of 15 residues. Germline V gene lookup returns CDR1 NNHDY and CDR2 SYVADS. CDR3 amino acids: CASIRQGHNTGQLYF. The CDR3 bases that were read are TGTGCCAGCATTCGACAGGGACACAACACCGGG.

This clone has a count of ten or more. Gene names refer to mouse genes. Coverage ceases 4 residues before the CDR3 finishes, and the germline J gene fills in the end. The chain carries TRBV13-3 and TRBJ1-2, with 9 bases matching TRBD1. V was pared by 1 base and J by 3 bases, with 4 bases of the junction left unmatched. The CDR3 loop spans 15 amino acids. From germline, CDR1 is NNHDY and CDR2 SYVADS. The chain's CDR3 is CASSDLGTGHSDYTF. The part of the CDR3 DNA that was read is TGTGCCAGCAGTGATCTTGGGACAGGGCACTCC.

This clone showed up just a few times. Gene names denote mouse genes. The read stops 4 residues short of the end of the CDR3; the missing end is completed from the germline J gene. The V gene is TRBV17, the J gene TRBJ1-1; D remains ambiguous. The germline V and J ends were trimmed by 3 bases and 0 bases, with 5 bases remaining between them. Germline-derived CDR1 and CDR2 are MNHDT and YYDKIL. This CDR3 has 13 residues. Incomplete CDR3 DNA: TGTGCTAGCAGTAGCAAGCAGAACACA. Translation gives CASSSKQNT. The whole CDR3 sequence reads CASSSKQNTEVFF.

Turning to this clone: Mouse names are used for the genes. The CDR3 DNA, read in part, is TGCACCTGCAGTGCAGTGGGCTGGGGGGGCGCGTCCTAT. This translates into CTCSAVGWGGASY. In full, the CDR3 is CTCSAVGWGGASYEQYF. This rearrangement joins TRBV1 to TRBJ2-7; TRBD2 matches at 10 bases. With the read ending 4 residues before the CDR3 end, the germline J gene is used to fill in that end. CDR1 and CDR2 from the germline V gene are NSQYPW and LRSPGD (reference sequence). The V and J ends lost 1 base and 1 base, in that order; junction bases with no gene match: 7. This CDR3 contains 17 residues. Full variable domain (rest looked up from reference TRBV1 and TRBJ2-7): VTLLEQNPRWRLVPRGQAVNLRCILKNSQYPWMSWYQQDLQKQLQWLFTLRSPGDKEVKSLPGADYLATRVTDTELRLQVANMSQGRTLYCTCSAVGWGGASYEQYFGPGTRLTVL.

Details on this clone: The gene names here belong to mouse. Read sequence stops 4 residues before the CDR3 end, and the germline J gene provides the missing end. The chain employs TRBV1 and TRBJ2-1; TRBD2 agrees at 12 bases. The CDR3 spans 16 residues. V lost 0 bases and J lost 6; bases outside the gene matches: 3. Germline V gene data show CDR1 as NSQYPW and CDR2 as LRSPGD (reference sequence). CDR3 in amino acids: CTCSADGLGGSAEQFF. The CDR3 bases that were read are TGCACCTGCAGTGCAGACGGACTGGGGGGGTCTGCT.

This clone has only a few counts. The gene names here belong to mouse. The sequenced part of the CDR3 DNA is TGTGCCAGCAGTGAAGGGCTGGGGGTGTCCTAT. Translated: CASSEGLGVSY. The full CDR3 is CASSEGLGVSYEQYF. The chain employs TRBV13-1 and TRBJ2-7; TRBD2 matches at 7 bases. The sequenced fragment ends 4 residues before the CDR3 boundary, so the rest is inferred from the germline J gene. The CDR3 is made up of 15 amino acids. V gave up 2 bases and J gave up 1 base; unmatched junction bases: 6. Germline values: CDR1 NSHNY, CDR2 SYGAGN.

As regards this clone: Here the gene names and germline are mouse. CDR3 region: CAWSPGQGSDYTF. The covered CDR3 bases are TGTGCCTGGAGTCCGGGACAGGGCTCC. The V call is TRBV31, the J call TRBJ1-2; 9 bases line up with TRBD1. The DNA ends 4 residues before the CDR3 does, and the rest of the CDR3 is filled in from the germline J gene. Trimming cost V 1 base and J 4 bases; bases outside gene matches: 1. CDR1 and CDR2 (germline): GKSSPN, SITVG. The CDR3 is made up of 13 amino acids.

The table lists this clone with a few counts. Mouse names are used for the genes. The read terminates 4 residues before the CDR3 end, so the remaining end is supplied by the germline J gene. The chain employs TRBV16 and TRBJ1-2, with 8 bases lining up with TRBD1. V shed 1 base and J 0 bases; nucleotides not matched to a gene: 1. Looked up from germline, CDR1 is SGHSA and CDR2 is FRNQAP. CDR3 size: 15 residues. The DNA read from the CDR3 is TGTGCAAGCAGCTTAGCGACAGGGGCAAACTCC. Translating it yields CASSLATGANS. The full CDR3 protein is CASSLATGANSDYTF.

This clone was seen only a few times. All gene names here are mouse names. The observed sequence ends 4 residues before the CDR3 terminus, with the missing tail filled in from the germline J gene. J is TRBJ2-3 and V is TRBV13-1, with TRBD2 matching 9 bases. Looked up from germline, CDR1 is NSHNY and CDR2 is SYGAGN. The V segment lost 3 bases and the J segment 2 bases; nucleotides outside the gene matches: 4. This CDR3 has 15 residues. CDR3 protein: CASSVGGRAAETLYF. The CDR3 bases that were read are TGTGCCAGCAGTGTGGGGGGGCGCGCTGCAGAA.

Comment on this clone: Gene and germline names: mouse. The DNA ends 4 residues before the CDR3 does, and the rest of the CDR3 is filled in from the germline J gene. The rearrangement links TRBV1 to TRBJ1-1; no clear D gene. The germline CDR1 and CDR2 sequences are NSQYPW and LRSPGD (reference sequence). There are 16 residues in the CDR3. Trimming pared 0 bases from V and 0 bases from J, leaving 11 bases between. CDR3 bases read: TGCACCTGCAGTGCAGAATCCACAATTGCAAACACA. Protein sequence: CTCSAESTIANT. In full, the CDR3 is CTCSAESTIANTEVFF. The whole variable domain, filled in from reference TRBV1 and TRBJ1-1, reads VTLLEQNPRWRLVPRGQAVNLRCILKNSQYPWMSWYQQDLQKQLQWLFTLRSPGDKEVKSLPGADYLATRVTDTELRLQVANMSQGRTLYCTCSAESTIANTEVFFGKGTRLTVV.

This clone was seen a few times. All gene names here are mouse names. The read gets to within 4 residues of the CDR3 end, and the germline J gene fills in the rest. The chain recombines TRBV19 with TRBJ2-5; D is ambiguous. Per the germline V gene, CDR1 is FNHDT and CDR2 is SITEND (reference sequence). Trimming cost V 3 bases and J 3 bases, with 8 bases left between them. This CDR3 contains 13 residues. Partial CDR3 DNA: TGTGCCAGCAGTACCGACAATCAAGAC. Translation gives CASSTDNQD. The full CDR3 reads CASSTDNQDTQYF.

Comment on this clone: The database protein in TCRdb disagrees with the DNA translation at residue 12; the sequence shown here was translated from the DNA. The listed genes are named as in mouse. The CDR3 end is not reached by the read, which stops 3 residues before it; the germline J gene fills it in. The rearrangement links TRBV17 to TRBJ1-3; 12 bases are a match to TRBD1. This CDR3 region has 15 residues. The germline gives CDR1 MNHDT, CDR2 YYDKIL. Germline trimming cut 5 bases from V and 4 bases from J; bases unmatched to any gene: 3. The part of the CDR3 DNA that was read is TGTGCTAGCAGTCGGGACAGGGGGCTCGGAAATACG. Protein sequence: CASSRDRGLGNT. Given in full, the CDR3 is CASSRDRGLGNTLYF.

At least ten counts were recorded for this clone. Gene names follow the mouse nomenclature. The CDR3 end is not reached by the read, which stops 4 residues before it; the germline J gene fills it in. V usage is TRBV13-3 and J usage is TRBJ2-7; unclear D gene. The CDR3 runs to 12 residues. In germline, CDR1 is NNHDY, CDR2 SYVADS. Trimming left V 5 bases short and J 3 bases short, with 9 bases between. The CDR3 bases that were read are TGTGCCAGCAGCCACAGAAACTAT. Its translation is CASSHRNY. The entire CDR3 protein reads CASSHRNYEQYF.

With respect to this clone: Gene names follow the mouse nomenclature. The read terminates 4 residues before the CDR3 end, so the remaining end is supplied by the germline J gene. The gene calls are TRBV13-3 and TRBJ1-1; possible D gene TRBD1, 6 bases. The V gene's germline CDR1 is NNHDY and CDR2 SYVADS. The CDR3 covers 13 residues. CDR3: CASSAGTITEVFF. The sequenced CDR3 bases are TGTGCCAGCAGTGCCGGGACAATTACA.

This clone was seen more than once but under ten times. The gene names here belong to mouse. The read ends 4 residues early relative to the CDR3; the germline J gene fills the gap. The chain has TRBV1 and TRBJ2-2; TRBD1 aligns across 8 bases. This CDR3 region has 15 residues. J was trimmed by 3 bases and V by 3 bases; bases with no gene match: 3. Germline assignment: CDR1 NSQYPW and CDR2 LRSPGD (reference sequence). The chain's CDR3 is CTCSARGRDTGQLYF. Partial CDR3 DNA: TGCACCTGCAGTGCCAGGGGGCGCGACACCGGG. Combining the CDR3 with reference TRBV1 and TRBJ2-2 gives the whole variable domain VTLLEQNPRWRLVPRGQAVNLRCILKNSQYPWMSWYQQDLQKQLQWLFTLRSPGDKEVKSLPGADYLATRVTDTELRLQVANMSQGRTLYCTCSARGRDTGQLYFGEGSKLTVL.

In its sample, this clone was seen a few times. Gene names are the mouse ones. The read is 4 residues too short to cover the CDR3 end, so that end is filled in from the germline J gene. V and J are TRBV13-3 and TRBJ2-5, with TRBD2 identical over 9 bases. This CDR3 contains 16 residues. The J segment lost 2 bases and the V segment lost 0 bases, leaving 4 bases of the junction unmatched. Germline CDR1 and CDR2: NNHDY and SYVADS. The CDR3 bases that were read are TGTGCCAGCAGTGATGAAGGTGGGGGGGCCCAAGAC. Translated, it gives CASSDEGGGAQD. The entire CDR3 is CASSDEGGGAQDTQYF.

Points on this clone: Mouse germline and gene names are used. The CDR3 extends 4 residues past the end of the read, so its final part is completed from the germline J gene. The sample carries other DNA sequences with the same CDR3. The rearrangement uses TRBV13-3 and TRBJ2-2, with 7 bases matching TRBD1. The trim removed 1 base at V and 4 bases at J, leaving 4 bases unmatched. CDR1 and CDR2 (germline): NNHDY, SYVADS. The CDR3 has 15 residues. The CDR3 is CASSDSGGGTGQLYF. The sequenced part of the CDR3 DNA is TGTGCCAGCAGTGATTCAGGGGGAGGCACCGGG.